These T cell receptor beta chains were read from a single sample in a study of CD8 T cells in ankylosing spondylitis. TCRdb reanalysed the 5' RACE reads using MiXCR and keeps one entry per CDR3 protein. The table lists around 130,000 distinct CDR3 sequences, 7% of them singletons. Sequencing used blood, either unsorted or a sorted T cell fraction (not recorded which). Receptors originate from a male donor with ankylosing spondylitis or in good health (not recorded which). Both conserved end residues are trimmed from each CDR3. The order of the fields is CDR3 protein, CDR3 length, J gene, V gene.

CDR3aa: ASSLRVGGPAF
len: 11
j_gene: TRBJ1-1
v_gene: TRBV7-3

CDR3aa: ASSQGSSAGEQY
len: 12
j_gene: TRBJ2-7
v_gene: TRBV4-2

CDR3aa: ASSLGSNEQY
len: 10
j_gene: TRBJ2-7
v_gene: TRBV5-1

CDR3aa: ASGLSALKNHEQF
len: 13
j_gene: TRBJ2-1
v_gene: TRBV7-9

CDR3aa: ASSAGSKETQY
len: 11
j_gene: TRBJ2-5
v_gene: TRBV9

CDR3aa: SARPGTGVSPLH
len: 12
j_gene: TRBJ1-6
v_gene: TRBV20-1

CDR3aa: ASSFSTPAYEQY
len: 12
j_gene: TRBJ2-7
v_gene: TRBV5-1

CDR3aa: ASSPPGGAAYNEQF
len: 14
j_gene: TRBJ2-1
v_gene: TRBV3-1

CDR3aa: ASSAEAGGRDTQY
len: 13
j_gene: TRBJ2-3
v_gene: TRBV7-9

CDR3aa: SARGTSGYNEQF
len: 12
j_gene: TRBJ2-1
v_gene: TRBV20-1

CDR3aa: ASSLANSPLH
len: 10
j_gene: TRBJ1-6
v_gene: TRBV5-6

CDR3aa: SASPTGFGTDTQY
len: 13
j_gene: TRBJ2-3
v_gene: TRBV20-1

CDR3aa: ASSDRDEQY
len: 9
j_gene: TRBJ2-7
v_gene: TRBV12-3/TRBV12-4

CDR3aa: SASRQGVNEKLF
len: 12
j_gene: TRBJ1-4
v_gene: TRBV20-1

CDR3aa: SALLAEREQF
len: 10
j_gene: TRBJ2-1
v_gene: TRBV20-1

CDR3aa: SAPRRMNTEAF
len: 11
j_gene: TRBJ1-1
v_gene: TRBV20-1

CDR3aa: ASGLKASSPLH
len: 11
j_gene: TRBJ1-6
v_gene: TRBV4-3

CDR3aa: ASSLAGTSGAYNEQF
len: 15
j_gene: TRBJ2-1
v_gene: TRBV5-4

CDR3aa: SARETENSPLH
len: 11
j_gene: TRBJ1-6
v_gene: TRBV20-1

CDR3aa: ASSLGTPNEAF
len: 11
j_gene: TRBJ1-1
v_gene: TRBV5-1

CDR3aa: ASSPDRARYNEQF
len: 13
j_gene: TRBJ2-1
v_gene: TRBV7-9

CDR3aa: ASSPRDTQY
len: 9
j_gene: TRBJ2-3
v_gene: TRBV12-3/TRBV12-4

CDR3aa: SARDDWANTEAF
len: 12
j_gene: TRBJ1-1
v_gene: TRBV20-1

CDR3aa: SVEEDRPA
len: 8
j_gene: TRBJ1-2
v_gene: TRBV29-1

CDR3aa: SALGQGPYEQY
len: 11
j_gene: TRBJ2-7
v_gene: TRBV20-1

CDR3aa: ASSPDRGKNSPLH
len: 13
j_gene: TRBJ1-6
v_gene: TRBV5-1

CDR3aa: SSRVPIPGKNEQF
len: 13
j_gene: TRBJ2-1
v_gene: TRBV20-1

CDR3aa: ASSGSDLNTEAF
len: 12
j_gene: TRBJ1-1
v_gene: TRBV5-1

CDR3aa: SASTGGKGYGYT
len: 12
j_gene: TRBJ1-2
v_gene: TRBV20-1

CDR3aa: ASSYAPWGTSARRTEQF
len: 17
j_gene: TRBJ2-1
v_gene: TRBV6-5

CDR3aa: APQGASNQPQH
len: 11
j_gene: TRBJ1-5
v_gene: TRBV21-1

CDR3aa: ASSLAGGYGNTIY
len: 13
j_gene: TRBJ1-3
v_gene: TRBV5-6

CDR3aa: ASSRDTERETQY
len: 12
j_gene: TRBJ2-5
v_gene: TRBV28

CDR3aa: ASSPTGVSEQY
len: 11
j_gene: TRBJ2-7
v_gene: TRBV7-9

CDR3aa: ASSLTLEGTDTQY
len: 13
j_gene: TRBJ2-3
v_gene: TRBV5-1

CDR3aa: ASSLEAGSGNTIY
len: 13
j_gene: TRBJ1-3
v_gene: TRBV7-6

CDR3aa: ANRRQDTNTGELF
len: 13
j_gene: TRBJ2-2
v_gene: TRBV12-3/TRBV12-4

CDR3aa: ASSLAGQRYYEQY
len: 13
j_gene: TRBJ2-7
v_gene: TRBV27

CDR3aa: ASSRPGTNYGYT
len: 12
j_gene: TRBJ1-2
v_gene: TRBV14

CDR3aa: SAEGRAYNEQF
len: 11
j_gene: TRBJ2-1
v_gene: TRBV29-1

CDR3aa: SARDGRAVDTQY
len: 12
j_gene: TRBJ2-3
v_gene: TRBV20-1

CDR3aa: ASSSVGYT
len: 8
j_gene: TRBJ1-2
v_gene: TRBV28

CDR3aa: ASSLGRGLAKNIQY
len: 14
j_gene: TRBJ2-4
v_gene: TRBV7-9